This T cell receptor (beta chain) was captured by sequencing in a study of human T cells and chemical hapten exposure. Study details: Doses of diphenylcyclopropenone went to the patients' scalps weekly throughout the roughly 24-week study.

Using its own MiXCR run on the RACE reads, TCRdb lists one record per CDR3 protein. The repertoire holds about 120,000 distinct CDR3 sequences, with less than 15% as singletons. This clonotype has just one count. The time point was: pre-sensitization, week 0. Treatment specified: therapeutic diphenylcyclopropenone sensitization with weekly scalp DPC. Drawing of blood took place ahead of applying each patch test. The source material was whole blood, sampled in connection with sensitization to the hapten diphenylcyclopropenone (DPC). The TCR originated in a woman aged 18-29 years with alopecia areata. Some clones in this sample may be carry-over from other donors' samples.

The CDR3 reads CASKAGSDTQYF. CDR3 DNA sequence: TGTGCCAGTAAGGCAGGGTCAGATACGCAGTATTTT. The chain has TRBV19 and TRBJ2-3, with a tentative D call TRBD1 (5 bases). Trimming removed 7 bases at V and 4 bases at J, with 9 bases between. The CDR3 length is 12 residues. CDR1 is LNHDA and CDR2 is SQIVND in the germline V gene (reference sequence).